These 14 T cell receptor beta chains share one sample of origin, sequenced in a study of blood T cells in healthy people across ages. A second PCR, run for about 7 to 11 cycles, used a sample-barcoded 5' primer plus a J-beta primer mix. MiXCR, run by TCRdb on the 5' RACE reads, gives a single entry per CDR3 protein. The sample consists of roughly 1,100,000 distinct CDR3 sequences, approximately 25% of them appearing once. This sample also appeared in a second study, on T cells of mothers and their children.

Specimen: blood. The receptors were sampled from a girl aged 2-15 years in good health.

The sample holds a few counts of this clonotype. The CDR3 nucleotides read TGTGCCACTAGGGGTGTCAGGGGGAACACTGAAGCTTTCTTT. Its protein product is CATRGVRGNTEAFF. This chain uses TRBV28 with TRBJ1-1, with a possible D match to TRBD1 (6 bases). V was clipped by 10 bases and J by 1 base, with 16 bases between them. The CDR3 has 14 amino acids. Germline V gives CDR1 MDHEN, CDR2 SYDVKM.

This clonotype was recorded a few times. Here the CDR3 DNA reads TGTGCCAGCAGCTTAGAGGCAGGGCCCTTCGTCCAAGAGACCCAGTACTTC. This encodes CASSLEAGPFVQETQYF. The chain is built from TRBV7-6 and TRBJ2-5; possibly TRBD1 for D (5 bases). In germline, CDR1 is SGHVS, CDR2 FNYEAQ. The CDR3 is 17 residues long. The V end lost 1 base, the J end lost 1 base, and 16 bases lay between the germline ends.

This clonotype was seen a few times. The gene calls are TRBV12-3 or TRBV12-4 and TRBJ2-5, with D hard to call. This CDR3 region has 14 residues. Trimming pared 7 bases from V and 3 bases from J, leaving 15 bases between. Here the CDR3 DNA reads TGTGCCAGCACCACCGTATACAGCGAAGAGACCCAGTACTTC. This translates into CASTTVYSEETQYF.

As regards this clonotype: In this CDR3 the conserved last residue, phenylalanine or tryptophan, is missing, so a read error is likely. The rearrangement uses TRBV2 and TRBJ2-5, with TRBD1 as a possible D gene (5 bases). The J call is uncertain, as TRBJ2-7 better fits the DNA end. The CDR3 consists of 13 residues. CDR1 and CDR2 (germline): SNHLY, FYNNEI. As DNA, the CDR3 is TGTGCCAGCATGTCTGCAGGGCACTACGAGCAGTACCTC. Its translation: CASMSAGHYEQYL.

A few counts support this clonotype. The chain has TRBV7-9 and TRBJ2-4; tentatively, D is TRBD1 or TRBD2 (5 bases each). The V end was cut by 6 bases, the J end by 9 bases, with 24 bases between. The CDR3 spans 16 residues. Germline CDR1 and CDR2: SEHNR and FQNEAQ (reference sequence). In DNA, the CDR3 is TGTGCCAGCAGTTATCCGGGACGGCCTTCGGGTCGCATTCAGTACTTC. Translation: CASSYPGRPSGRIQYF.

V and J are TRBV7-9 and TRBJ2-1; 8 nucleotides match TRBD2. V lost 5 bases, J lost 4 bases, and 10 bases stayed unmatched. Germline-derived CDR1 and CDR2 are SEHNR and FQNEAQ (reference sequence). The CDR3 has 16 residues. The CDR3 region has the DNA TGTGCCAGCAGCCCTCGGGGTAGCGGGGATTACAATGAGCAGTTCTTC. Protein sequence: CASSPRGSGDYNEQFF. Using reference TRBV7-9 and TRBJ2-1 for the parts outside the CDR3, the full variable domain is DTGVSQNPRHKITKRGQNVTFRCDPISEHNRLYWYRQTLGQGPEFLTYFQNEAQLEKSRLLSDRFSAERPKGSFSTLEIQRTEQGDSAMYLCASSPRGSGDYNEQFFGPGTRLTVL.

V and J are TRBV4-2 and TRBJ2-1, with 11 bases lining up with TRBD2. Looked up from germline, CDR1 is LGHNA and CDR2 is YNFKEQ. After removal of 5 bases from V and 15 bases from J, the junction contained 12 bases not matched to a gene. The CDR3 covers 14 residues. CDR3 DNA sequence: TGTGCCAGCAGCTCCCCGGGTAGCGGGAGGGAACTGTTCTTC. Translation gives CASSSPGSGRELFF.

This clonotype was seen more than once but under ten times. The V and J genes are TRBV10-2 and TRBJ1-2, with D uncertain. The CDR3 runs 14 residues. Germline assignment: CDR1 WSHSY and CDR2 SAAADI. V was trimmed by 3 bases and J by 1 base, leaving 9 bases between them. CDR3 loop: CASSERTDNYGYTF. In DNA, the CDR3 is TGCGCCAGCAGTGAAAGGACGGATAACTATGGCTACACCTTC.

This clonotype was found a few times. The chain combines TRBV4-1 with TRBJ1-4, with no clear D. V dropped 1 base and J dropped 8 bases, with 11 bases sitting between them. The CDR3 sequence is 14 residues long. In germline, CDR1 is MGHRA, CDR2 YSYEKL. The DNA for the CDR3 is TGCGCCAGCAGCCAAGGACAACTTCGGGAAAAACTGTTTTTT. It is translated as CASSQGQLREKLFF.

The chain carries TRBV4-1 and TRBJ2-5; D may be TRBD2 (5 bases). CDR1 MGHRA and CDR2 YSYEKL come from the germline V gene. V dropped 6 bases and J dropped 0 bases, with 11 bases sitting between them. This CDR3 comprises 14 residues. The CDR3 bases are TGCGCCAGCAGTAAAGGCGGGTACCAAGAGACCCAGTACTTC. Translated, it gives CASSKGGYQETQYF.

The gene calls are TRBV6-2 or TRBV6-3 and TRBJ2-5, with 9 positions matching TRBD2. The J call may be incorrect, as the DNA end agrees better with TRBJ2-1. Germline assignment: CDR1 MNHEY and CDR2 SVGEGT. The length of the CDR3 is 14 residues. CDR3 loop: CASSYAGGQGEQFF. The CDR3 DNA reads as TGTGCCAGCAGTTACGCGGGGGGGCAGGGTGAGCAGTTCTTC.

This clonotype appeared a few times. V is TRBV6-1 and J is TRBJ2-5; 9 bases line up with TRBD2. V lost 1 base and J lost 7; bases outside the gene matches: 4. The CDR3 contains 14 residues. Germline values: CDR1 MNHNS, CDR2 SASEGT. CDR3 sequence: CASSEEASGTTQYF. Here the CDR3 DNA reads TGTGCCAGCAGTGAAGAGGCTAGCGGGACGACCCAGTACTTC.

The chain employs TRBV6-5 and TRBJ1-2; D is perhaps TRBD1 (5 bases). This CDR3 is 12 amino acids long. Germline CDR1 reads MNHEY; CDR2 reads SVGAGI. V lost 5 bases, J lost 5 bases, and 9 bases lay in between. The CDR3 sequence: CASSIDSYGYTF. The CDR3 coding sequence is TGTGCCAGCAGTATCGACAGTTATGGCTACACCTTC.

The V call is TRBV7-3, the J call TRBJ2-1, with 16 bases fitting TRBD2. Germline V gene data show CDR1 as SGHTA and CDR2 as FQGTGA. The CDR3 loop spans 18 amino acids. With V trimmed by 1 base and J by 10 bases, 10 bases remained unmatched. The CDR3 is CASSLSLGTSGRAGEQFF. DNA for the CDR3: TGTGCCAGCAGCTTAAGCCTGGGGACTAGCGGGAGGGCCGGGGAGCAGTTCTTC.